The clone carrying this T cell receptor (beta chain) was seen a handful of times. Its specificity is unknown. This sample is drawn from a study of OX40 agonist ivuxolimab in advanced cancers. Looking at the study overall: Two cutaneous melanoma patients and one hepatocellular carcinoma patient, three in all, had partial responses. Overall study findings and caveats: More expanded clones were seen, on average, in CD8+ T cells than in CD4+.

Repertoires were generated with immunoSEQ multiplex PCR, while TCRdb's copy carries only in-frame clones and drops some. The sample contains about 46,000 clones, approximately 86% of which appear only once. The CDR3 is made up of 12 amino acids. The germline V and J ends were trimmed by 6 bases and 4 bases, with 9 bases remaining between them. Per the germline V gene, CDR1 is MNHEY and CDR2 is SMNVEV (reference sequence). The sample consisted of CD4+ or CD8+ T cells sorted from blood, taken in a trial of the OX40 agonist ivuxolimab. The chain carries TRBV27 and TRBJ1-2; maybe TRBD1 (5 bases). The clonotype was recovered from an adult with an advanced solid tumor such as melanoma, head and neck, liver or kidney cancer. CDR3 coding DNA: TGTGCCAGCAGGGACAATATCTATGGCTACACCTTC. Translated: CASRDNIYGYTF.